This TCR beta chain was sequenced during a study of control samples from healthy donors and cancer patients. Measured with immunoSEQ multiplex PCR; TCRdb has only the in-frame clones, and not every one. The repertoire consists of 70,000 or so clones, with over 75% occurring once and the leading ten covering 25% to 30%. This CDR3 has 14 amino acids. From germline, CDR1 is LGHNA and CDR2 YNFKEQ. V lost 1 base and J lost 2, with 6 bases in between. The chain combines TRBV4-2 with TRBJ1-5, with D unresolved. This receptor was obtained from a man over 45 in good health. Sequencing was performed on blood. The DNA for the CDR3 is TGTGCCAGCAGCCAAGGCTTTGGCAATCAGCCCCAGCATTTT. Its translation: CASSQGFGNQPQHF.